What follows are 21 T cell receptor beta chains derived from one specimen sequenced in a study of CD8 T cells in Susac syndrome. A quantity of about 0.5 to 1 ug RNA underwent reverse transcription using random hexamers. MiXCR, applied by TCRdb to the immunoSEQ multiplex PCR reads, yields one record per CDR3 protein. The table has about 430,000 distinct CDR3 sequences, around 85% seen once; the top ten hold approximately 0.12%. Sequencing input: CD8+ T cells from PBMCs. The receptors shown here come from a human donor with multiple sclerosis.

This sequence joins TRBV5-4 and TRBJ1-2; 9 bases agree with TRBD1. The CDR3 runs 14 residues. Germline loops: CDR1 SGHNT, CDR2 YYREEE (reference sequence). V shed 3 bases, J shed 8 bases, and the junction held 8 bases outside the gene matches. CDR3 in amino acids: CASSWGQGDKGYTF. Written as DNA, the CDR3 is TGTGCCAGCAGCTGGGGACAGGGAGATAAAGGCTACACCTTC.

The chain carries TRBV12-3 or TRBV12-4 and TRBJ2-3; D may be TRBD1 or TRBD2 (5 bases each). There are 16 residues in the CDR3. The V end lost 4 bases, the J end lost 4 bases, and 18 bases lay between the germline ends. CDR3 sequence (DNA): TGTGCCAGCAGTTCGGCCGGGACCCAGGGATCAGATACGCAGTATTTT. Protein product: CASSSAGTQGSDTQYF.

The chain joins TRBV11-2 to TRBJ1-1, with 9 bases fitting TRBD1. CDR3 length: 13 residues. V shed 8 bases and J 3 bases; nucleotides not matched to a gene: 4. Germline CDR1 SGHAT, CDR2 FQNNGV. CDR3 coding DNA: TGTGCCAGCGTGACAGGGGGAGACACTGAAGCTTTCTTT. Encoded protein: CASVTGGDTEAFF.

The chain carries TRBV5-6 and TRBJ2-6; tentative D call: TRBD1 (6 bases). Trimming stripped 4 bases from V and 0 bases from J, with 23 bases between. Per the germline V gene, CDR1 is SGHDT and CDR2 is YYEEEE. The CDR3 extends over 20 amino acids. DNA for the CDR3: TGTGCCAGCAGCCATCGGACAGTCCTAAATCCGAGCTCTGGGGCCAACGTCCTGACTTTC. Protein product: CASSHRTVLNPSSGANVLTF.

Here the CDR3 reads CSVGTGDNEQFF. The CDR3 nucleotides are TGCAGCGTCGGGACAGGGGATAATGAGCAGTTCTTC. The genes are TRBV29-1 and TRBJ2-1, with 10 bases that match TRBD1. Germline values: CDR1 SQVTM, CDR2 ANQGSEA. V lost 6 bases to trimming and J lost 7 bases; unmatched junction nucleotides: 3. This CDR3 is 12 amino acids long.

The chain carries TRBV3-1 and TRBJ2-2, with 7 positions matching TRBD2. Germline trimming cut 6 bases from V and 4 bases from J; bases unmatched to any gene: 11. The CDR3 loop spans 16 amino acids. Germline assignment: CDR1 LGHDT and CDR2 YNNKEL (reference sequence). The CDR3 DNA reads as TGTGCCAGCAGGGACTCCCGGGACTATTCCACCGGGGAGCTGTTTTTT. This codes for CASRDSRDYSTGELFF.

This chain joins TRBV29-1 and TRBJ1-2, with D unresolved. CDR1 and CDR2 (germline): SQVTM, ANQGSEA. CDR3 length: 11 amino acids. V lost 7 bases to trimming and J lost 8 bases, with 14 bases between them. CDR3 in amino acids: CSGKGWRGYTF. The CDR3 DNA reads as TGCAGCGGAAAGGGATGGCGGGGCTACACCTTC.

The chain employs TRBV20-1 and TRBJ2-7; D is perhaps TRBD2 (5 bases). V was shortened by 2 bases and J by 2 bases, with 10 bases between the two germline ends. The CDR3 totals 13 residues. The germline V gene encodes CDR1 DFQATT and CDR2 SNEGSKA (reference sequence). In DNA form, the CDR3 reads TGCAGTGCTAGACCAGACGGGGCCTACGAGCAGTACTTC. Residues: CSARPDGAYEQYF.

The chain is built from TRBV11-3 and TRBJ2-7; D is possibly TRBD1 or TRBD2 (5 bases each). The V and J ends lost 4 bases and 6 bases respectively, with 13 bases between them. Germline assignment: CDR1 SGHNT and CDR2 YENEEA. This CDR3 region has 13 residues. The CDR3 spells CASSWARDGEQYF. The CDR3 nucleotides are TGTGCCAGCAGCTGGGCTAGGGACGGCGAGCAGTACTTC.

This CDR3 reads CASSGYTDTQYF. CDR3 in DNA: TGTGCCAGCAGCGGGTACACAGATACGCAGTATTTT. This chain uses TRBV9 with TRBJ2-3; D is unresolved. The germline V gene has CDR1 SGDLS and CDR2 YYNGEE. This CDR3 has 12 residues. The germline V and J ends were trimmed by 3 bases and 2 bases, with 4 bases remaining between them. The full variable domain, in which reference TRBV9 and TRBJ2-3 provide the parts outside the CDR3, is DSGVTQTPKHLITATGQRVTLRCSPRSGDLSVYWYQQSLDQGLQFLIQYYNGEERAKGNILERFSAQQFPDLHSELNLSSLELGDSALYFCASSGYTDTQYFGPGTRLTVL.

J is TRBJ2-3 and V is TRBV13, with D possibly TRBD1 on 6 matching bases. The CDR3 is 16 amino acids. With 4 bases removed from V and 4 bases from J, the gap between germline ends came to 18 bases. Germline CDR1 PRHDT, CDR2 FYEKMQ (reference sequence). The CDR3, as DNA: TGTGCCAGCAGCTGGTGGTCTGAACAGGGTGCAGATACGCAGTATTTT. Its translation: CASSWWSEQGADTQYF.

The chain couples TRBV14 to TRBJ1-4, with 9 bases matching TRBD1. Trimming cost V 2 bases and J 8 bases; bases outside gene matches: 3. The CDR3 is 14 residues long. Germline V lookup: CDR1 SGHDN, CDR2 FVKESK. The CDR3 here is CASSQTGGDEKLFF. DNA for the CDR3: TGTGCCAGCAGCCAAACAGGGGGCGACGAAAAACTGTTTTTT.

V gene TRBV30 combines with J gene TRBJ2-7; tentatively, D is TRBD1 or TRBD2 (6 bases each). CDR1 is GTSNPN, CDR2 SVGIG, per germline (reference sequence). V was clipped by 3 bases and J by 6 bases, with 9 bases between them. The CDR3 extends over 11 amino acids. In nucleotides, the CDR3 is TGTGCCTGGAGCCCGGGGGCCGAGCAGTACTTC. This encodes CAWSPGAEQYF. The whole variable domain, remainder taken from reference TRBV30 and TRBJ2-7, is SQTIHQWPATLVQPVGSPLSLECTVEGTSNPNLYWYRQAAGRGLQLLFYSVGIGQISSEVPQNLSASRPQDRQFILSSKKLLLSDSGFYLCAWSPGAEQYFGPGTRLTVT.

This clonotype appeared a single time. The chain couples TRBV2 to TRBJ1-6; D remains unclear. CDR3 length: 15 residues. The ends were cut back, 3 bases at V and 0 bases at J, with 6 bases in the middle. Germline V gives CDR1 SNHLY, CDR2 FYNNEI. CDR3 residues: CASSDYNSYNSPLHF. CDR3 DNA: TGTGCCAGCAGTGATTATAACTCCTATAATTCACCCCTCCACTTT.

This chain connects TRBV7-9 to TRBJ1-4; 10 bases are a match to TRBD1. Germline loops: CDR1 SEHNR, CDR2 FQNEAQ (reference sequence). The ends lost 5 bases at V and 8 bases at J; junction bases unmatched: 5. The CDR3 totals 14 residues. CDR3 sequence reads: CASSPGTGVEKLFF. CDR3 in DNA: TGTGCCAGCAGCCCCGGGACAGGGGTCGAAAAACTGTTTTTT. The full variable domain, in which reference TRBV7-9 and TRBJ1-4 provide the parts outside the CDR3, is DTGVSQNPRHKITKRGQNVTFRCDPISEHNRLYWYRQTLGQGPEFLTYFQNEAQLEKSRLLSDRFSAERPKGSFSTLEIQRTEQGDSAMYLCASSPGTGVEKLFFGSGTQLSVL.

V gene TRBV6-4 combines with J gene TRBJ2-3; 11 bases map to TRBD2. Germline CDR1 reads MRHNA; CDR2 reads SNTAGT. V lost 5 bases and J lost 4; bases outside the gene matches: 5. This CDR3 region has 15 residues. The CDR3 DNA reads TGTGCCAGCAGTTTAGCGGGGGGGCGCCCAGATACGCAGTATTTT. Encoded protein: CASSLAGGRPDTQYF.

This chain uses TRBV12-3 or TRBV12-4 with TRBJ1-2, with D uncertain. The CDR3 has 11 amino acids. Trimming took 8 bases from V and 3 from J, leaving 7 bases between them. The CDR3, as DNA: TGTGCCAGCGGATTCTACTATGGCTACACCTTC. Translated, it gives CASGFYYGYTF.

The chain has TRBV3-1 and TRBJ2-1; 12 positions agree with TRBD2. The CDR3 contains 16 residues. V dropped 8 bases and J dropped 9; count of bases not matched to a gene: 14. Looked up from germline, CDR1 is LGHDT and CDR2 is YNNKEL (reference sequence). CDR3 nucleotides: TGTGCCAGCTCCTCTAGCGGGAGGGAGTCTCTTGGTGAGCAGTTCTTC. It specifies CASSSSGRESLGEQFF.

The rearrangement links TRBV28 to TRBJ2-2; D is unresolved. V was shortened by 3 bases and J by 1 base, with 18 bases between the two germline ends. Germline V lookup: CDR1 MDHEN, CDR2 SYDVKM. This CDR3 is built from 18 residues. CDR3 in amino acids: CASSFLLFSTLNTGELFF. The CDR3 DNA reads TGTGCCAGCAGTTTTCTGTTGTTTTCGACATTGAACACCGGGGAGCTGTTTTTT.

In this sample, this clonotype turned up once. The rearrangement links TRBV20-1 to TRBJ2-1; D gene unclear. Germline V gene lookup returns CDR1 DFQATT and CDR2 SNEGSKA (reference sequence). V was shortened by 3 bases and J by 6 bases, with 18 bases between the two germline ends. The CDR3 runs to 15 residues. DNA of the CDR3: TGCAGTGCTAGTGTCGTGACCCAGGAATTCAATGAGCAGTTCTTC. The encoded protein is CSASVVTQEFNEQFF.

The table lists this clonotype with a count of one. This sequence joins TRBV7-2 and TRBJ1-1; D is undetermined. Germline CDR1 SGHTA, CDR2 FQGNSA. Trimming took off 0 bases at V and 2 bases at J, with 16 bases between the two ends. The CDR3 covers 17 residues. The CDR3 here is CASSLAHYRGNNTEAFF. Here the CDR3 DNA reads TGTGCCAGCAGCTTAGCGCACTACCGGGGAAACAACACTGAAGCTTTCTTT.